The present TCR beta chain was sequenced within a study of CD8 T cells in ankylosing spondylitis. As for this clonotype: Compared with germline, one end of the junction differs, possibly owing to a read error.

TCRdb re-analysed the 5' RACE reads in MiXCR, keeping a single row per CDR3 protein. The sample yields about 240,000 distinct CDR3 sequences, 9.5% to 12% seen once. The CDR3 consists of 13 residues. Germline-derived CDR1 and CDR2 are MNHEY and SVGAGI. Sequencing was performed on blood, either unsorted or a sorted T cell fraction (not recorded which). The chain joins TRBV6-5 to TRBJ2-7, with 7 bases fitting TRBD1. This sequence was found in a male donor with ankylosing spondylitis or in good health (not recorded which). CDR3 DNA: TGTGCCAACAGTTCCGGGACAGCCTACGAGCAGTACTTC. Translating gives CANSSGTAYEQYF.